Each of the 14 T cell receptor beta chains below was sequenced from the same sample in a study of beta chain features in type 1 diabetes. Every bit of the isolated RNA underwent reverse transcription, so sequencing read expressed TCRB transcripts. The data were produced by immunoSEQ multiplex PCR, yet TCRdb's version contains in-frame clones alone and is incomplete. The data hold about 360,000 clones, with around an eighth observed a single time. The specimen sequenced was naive CD4+ T cells from blood. The source is a man aged 18 to 35 in good health.

The V gene is TRBV19, the J gene TRBJ2-1; 7 positions match TRBD1. V gave up 6 bases and J gave up 7 bases; unmatched junction bases: 12. This CDR3 contains 15 residues. Germline V gene lookup returns CDR1 LNHDA and CDR2 SQIVND (reference sequence). CDR3 DNA: TGTGCCAGTAGCCTACCGGGACAGAGGGGGAATGAGCAGTTCTTC. It encodes CASSLPGQRGNEQFF.

The J gene is TRBJ1-1, the V gene TRBV25-1; D not certain. CDR1 is MGHDK, CDR2 SYGVNS, per germline. With 4 bases removed from V and 6 bases from J, the gap between germline ends came to 12 bases. The CDR3 is 13 residues long. CDR3 sequence: CASSGNIRAEAFF. CDR3 sequence (DNA): TGTGCCAGCAGTGGTAATATTCGCGCTGAAGCTTTCTTT. The entire variable domain, with the rest obtained from reference TRBV25-1 and TRBJ1-1, is as follows: EADIYQTPRYLVIGTGKKITLECSQTMGHDKMYWYQQDPGMELHLIHYSYGVNSTEKGDLSSESTVSRIRTEHFPLTLESARPSHTSQYLCASSGNIRAEAFFGQGTRLTVV.

A few counts support this clone. The gene calls are TRBV4-1 and TRBJ2-1; 8 bases line up with TRBD1. V gave up 1 base and J gave up 5 bases; unmatched junction bases: 7. The CDR3 runs 16 residues. From germline, CDR1 is MGHRA and CDR2 YSYEKL. The CDR3 protein is CASSQVGQGPNNEQFF. The CDR3 nucleotides are TGCGCCAGCAGCCAAGTTGGACAGGGCCCCAACAATGAGCAGTTCTTC.

This clone was found a few times. The chain employs TRBV28 and TRBJ2-7; 10 bases match TRBD2. Germline loops: CDR1 MDHEN, CDR2 SYDVKM. V shed 8 bases, J shed 0 bases, and the junction held 4 bases outside the gene matches. This CDR3 is 14 amino acids long. The CDR3 DNA follows: TGTGCCAGCGTCACTAGCGGGATCTCCTACGAGCAGTACTTC. It codes for CASVTSGISYEQYF.

This clone has just a few counts. The chain has TRBV19 and TRBJ2-2; tentatively, D is TRBD1 (6 bases). V dropped 5 bases and J dropped 4 bases, with 11 bases sitting between them. The germline gives CDR1 LNHDA, CDR2 SQIVND (reference sequence). The CDR3 runs 14 residues. CDR3 bases: TGTGCCAGTAGTCCCACAGGGCCCACCGGGGAGCTGTTTTTT. Amino acid sequence: CASSPTGPTGELFF.

This clone was seen only a few times. The chain is built from TRBV30 and TRBJ2-5; 9 nucleotides align to TRBD2. In germline, CDR1 is GTSNPN, CDR2 SVGIG (reference sequence). CDR3 size: 14 residues. The V segment lost 1 base and the J segment 5 bases; nucleotides outside the gene matches: 5. For the CDR3, the DNA is TGTGCCTGGAGTGCCGGACTAGCGTACGAGACCCAGTACTTC. Amino acids: CAWSAGLAYETQYF. Full variable domain (rest looked up from reference TRBV30 and TRBJ2-5): SQTIHQWPATLVQPVGSPLSLECTVEGTSNPNLYWYRQAAGRGLQLLFYSVGIGQISSEVPQNLSASRPQDRQFILSSKKLLLSDSGFYLCAWSAGLAYETQYFGPGTRLLVL.

A few counts support this clone. The genes are TRBV28 and TRBJ2-1; 10 bases are shared with TRBD2. With V trimmed by 5 bases and J by 3 bases, 1 base remained unmatched. This CDR3 has 14 amino acids. Germline CDR1 and CDR2: MDHEN and SYDVKM. The CDR3 reads CASSRTSGYNEQFF. The CDR3 region has the DNA TGTGCCAGCAGTAGGACTAGCGGCTACAATGAGCAGTTCTTC.

The table lists this clone with a few counts. The gene calls are TRBV27 and TRBJ1-2, with TRBD1 matching over 8 bases. The germline CDR1 and CDR2 sequences are MNHEY and SMNVEV (reference sequence). Trimming took 5 bases from V and 4 from J; bases not matched to a gene: 6. This CDR3 spans 14 amino acids. The CDR3 DNA is TGTGCCAGCAGTCTAGCAGGGGGCGGCTATGGCTACACCTTC. This encodes CASSLAGGGYGYTF.

J is TRBJ2-3 and V is TRBV7-3, with D possibly being TRBD2 (7 bases). The CDR3 is 16 residues long. Germline lookup yields CDR1 SGHTA and CDR2 FQGTGA. V lost 1 base to trimming and J lost 4 bases, with 15 bases between them. CDR3 residues: CASSLRGGGGPDTQYF. The CDR3 nucleotides are TGTGCCAGCAGCTTAAGGGGAGGGGGGGGCCCAGATACGCAGTATTTT.

This clone has more than one count but fewer than ten. The chain employs TRBV30 and TRBJ1-2; D unclear. The CDR3 consists of 14 residues. The V gene's germline CDR1 is GTSNPN and CDR2 SVGIG (reference sequence). Between the trimmed V and J ends, which lost 1 base and 2 bases, there was a span of 11 bases. The CDR3 DNA sequence: TGTGCCTGGAGTGCAGGTCTTACGAACTATGGCTACACCTTC. Its protein product is CAWSAGLTNYGYTF.

On this clone: Other DNA sequences in the same sample also yield this CDR3. The genes are TRBV5-1 and TRBJ2-7; 9 bases match TRBD1. The CDR3 sequence is 14 residues long. Germline V gene sequence: CDR1 SGHRS, CDR2 YFSETQ. V was clipped by 0 bases and J by 2 bases; unmatched bases: 0. The CDR3 protein is CASSLGQGAYEQYF. The CDR3 DNA follows: TGCGCCAGCAGCTTGGGACAGGGGGCCTACGAGCAGTACTTC.

This clone was observed a few times. The chain has TRBV29-1 and TRBJ1-1; D may be TRBD1 (6 bases). CDR1 is SQVTM and CDR2 is ANQGSEA in the germline V gene. Trimming cost V 4 bases and J 6 bases, with 15 bases left between them. This CDR3 is built from 13 residues. The CDR3 nucleotides are TGCAGCGTTGCGGCAGGGGCCAGGGCTGAAGCTTTCTTT. Translated: CSVAAGARAEAFF.

The genes are TRBV5-4 and TRBJ2-1, with D uncertain. This CDR3 region has 12 residues. V was pared by 4 bases and J by 4 bases, with 6 bases between. Germline assignment: CDR1 SGHNT and CDR2 YYREEE (reference sequence). CDR3 residues: CASSPGYNEQFF. CDR3 DNA: TGTGCCAGCAGCCCCGGTTACAATGAGCAGTTCTTC.

The chain combines TRBV7-9 with TRBJ2-1, with D possibly being TRBD2 (6 bases). V lost 5 bases to trimming and J lost 7 bases, with 18 bases between them. Germline V gene data show CDR1 as SEHNR and CDR2 as FQNEAQ (reference sequence). This CDR3 has 15 amino acids. This chain's CDR3 is CASSPSGVSGNEQFF. CDR3 bases: TGTGCCAGCAGCCCGTCGGGGGTAAGCGGGAATGAGCAGTTCTTC.